A single sample gave rise to the 20 T cell receptor beta chains below, sequenced in a study of immune evolution from preneoplasia to lung adenocarcinoma. Using immunoSEQ multiplex PCR, the repertoire was profiled, and TCRdb retains in-frame clones only, with some absent. Of several thousand clones listed, nearly 75% are singletons. Input material: FFPE atypical adenomatous hyperplasia tissue from the lung. Subset specified: atypical adenomatous hyperplasia (AAH), lung preneoplasia. Source of these receptors: an older donor with lung adenocarcinoma. Some clones in this sample may be carry-over from other donors' samples.

CDR3 sequence: CASSVPGQGRHEQYF. The CDR3 DNA follows: TGTGCCAGCAGTGTTCCGGGACAGGGTAGGCACGAGCAGTACTTC. The chain is built from TRBV2 and TRBJ2-7; TRBD1 matches 9 bases. CDR3 length equals 15 residues. J was trimmed by 5 bases and V by 4 bases; bases with no gene match: 9. In germline, CDR1 is SNHLY, CDR2 FYNNEI.

The chain employs TRBV30 and TRBJ2-3; D is ambiguous. V lost 1 base and J lost 5, with 4 bases in between. Germline V gene data show CDR1 as GTSNPN and CDR2 as SVGIG (reference sequence). The CDR3 has 11 amino acids. The CDR3 reads CAWSDKDTQYF. CDR3 bases: TGTGCCTGGAGTGACAAAGATACGCAGTATTTT. Full variable domain (remainder filled in from reference TRBV30 and TRBJ2-3): SQTIHQWPATLVQPVGSPLSLECTVEGTSNPNLYWYRQAAGRGLQLLFYSVGIGQISSEVPQNLSASRPQDRQFILSSKKLLLSDSGFYLCAWSDKDTQYFGPGTRLTVL.

This clone has just one count. A read error may produce the germline difference seen at one junction end. The chain carries TRBV30 and TRBJ1-4; D not resolved. This CDR3 contains 14 residues. The V gene's germline CDR1 is GTSNPN and CDR2 SVGIG (reference sequence). The CDR3 DNA reads as TGTGCCTGGAGTGATGGACTAACTACTGAAAAACTGTTTTTT. It translates to CAWSDGLTTEKLFF.

The table lists this clone with a few counts. As DNA, the CDR3 is TGTGCCAGCACCCCACGAGGGCGGACTAGCGGGATCACAGATACGCAGTATTTT. Translated, it gives CASTPRGRTSGITDTQYF. The chain links TRBV27 to TRBJ2-3, with TRBD2 matching over 12 bases. Germline V CDR1 and CDR2: MNHEY, SMNVEV (reference sequence). J gave up 2 bases and V 7 bases, and 13 bases lay outside the gene matches. This CDR3 region has 18 residues.

The rearrangement links TRBV30 to TRBJ2-7, with D possibly being TRBD2 (6 bases). The CDR3 covers 19 residues. Germline V gene sequence: CDR1 GTSNPN, CDR2 SVGIG (reference sequence). Trimming removed 0 bases at V and 2 bases at J, with 26 bases between. The CDR3 spells CAWSVGTPGLGRSTYEQYF. Here the CDR3 DNA reads TGTGCCTGGAGTGTAGGGACTCCTGGCTTGGGGAGATCTACCTACGAGCAGTACTTC. The whole variable domain, filled in from reference TRBV30 and TRBJ2-7, reads SQTIHQWPATLVQPVGSPLSLECTVEGTSNPNLYWYRQAAGRGLQLLFYSVGIGQISSEVPQNLSASRPQDRQFILSSKKLLLSDSGFYLCAWSVGTPGLGRSTYEQYFGPGTRLTVT.

This chain uses TRBV15 with TRBJ1-2; no clear D. The CDR3 extends over 13 amino acids. CDR1 is LNHNV, CDR2 YYDKDF, per germline (reference sequence). The ends were cut back, 5 bases at V and 3 bases at J, with 10 bases in the middle. The CDR3 DNA reads TGTGCCACCAGCCTCGAGAGTTACTATGGCTACACCTTC. It is translated as CATSLESYYGYTF.

The J gene is TRBJ2-3, the V gene TRBV6-4, with TRBD1 as a possible D gene (7 bases). The CDR3 has 14 amino acids. V was shortened by 6 bases and J by 2 bases, with 12 bases between the two germline ends. Germline V lookup: CDR1 MRHNA, CDR2 SNTAGT. CDR3 sequence reads: CASSAGGNTDTQYF. CDR3 coding DNA: TGTGCCAGCAGCGCAGGGGGGAACACAGATACGCAGTATTTT.

This chain's CDR3 is CAWKGKGNTIYF. The CDR3 nucleotides are TGTGCCTGGAAGGGCAAGGGAAACACCATATATTTT. This rearrangement joins TRBV30 to TRBJ1-3; D gene uncertain. The V gene's germline CDR1 is GTSNPN and CDR2 SVGIG (reference sequence). Trimming took off 4 bases at V and 4 bases at J, with 8 bases between the two ends. The CDR3 spans 12 residues.

This rearrangement joins TRBV6-6 to TRBJ2-1, with 9 bases identical to TRBD2. The ends lost 6 bases at V and 0 bases at J; junction bases unmatched: 3. Germline V CDR1 and CDR2: MNHNY, SVGAGI (reference sequence). The CDR3 is 15 residues long. Here the CDR3 DNA reads TGTGCCAGCAGGATTAGCGGGAGCTCCTACAATGAGCAGTTCTTC. This gives the protein CASRISGSSYNEQFF.

This clone appeared a few times. The gene calls are TRBV7-6 and TRBJ2-1; D is uncertain. Germline CDR1 SGHVS, CDR2 FNYEAQ. The CDR3 has 11 residues. Trimming removed 1 base from V and 8 bases from J, with 3 bases in between. This CDR3 reads CASSLVDEQFF. The CDR3 region has the DNA TGTGCCAGCAGCTTAGTCGATGAGCAGTTCTTC.

This sequence joins TRBV7-9 and TRBJ1-1, with a weak D call TRBD1 (5 bases). Germline V CDR1 and CDR2: SEHNR, FQNEAQ (reference sequence). This CDR3 is built from 15 residues. Trimming pared 7 bases from V and 3 bases from J, leaving 18 bases between. The DNA for the CDR3 is TGTGCCAGCATCCCACCAGATGGGGGGTACACTGAAGCTTTCTTT. Its protein product is CASIPPDGGYTEAFF.

The V and J genes are TRBV7-6 and TRBJ1-5; 10 bases match TRBD1. The CDR3 spans 15 residues. Germline V gives CDR1 SGHVS, CDR2 FNYEAQ. V dropped 5 bases and J dropped 4; count of bases not matched to a gene: 5. CDR3 DNA: TGTGCCAGCAGCCGGACAGGGGGAGCGAATCAGCCCCAGCATTTT. Its protein product is CASSRTGGANQPQHF.

The genes are TRBV7-2 and TRBJ1-6; 8 bases fit TRBD1. V was pared by 4 bases and J by 9 bases, with 8 bases of the junction left unmatched. Germline CDR1 SGHTA, CDR2 FQGNSA. The CDR3 is 15 amino acids. CDR3 residues: CASSSTGDIFSPLHF. The CDR3 DNA is TGTGCCAGCAGCTCGACAGGGGACATCTTTTCACCCCTCCACTTT.

V and J are TRBV2 and TRBJ1-5; TRBD1 is a possible D gene (5 bases). Trimming cost V 6 bases and J 0 bases, with 15 bases left between them. The CDR3 sequence is 16 residues long. The germline V gene encodes CDR1 SNHLY and CDR2 FYNNEI. This CDR3 reads CASSRTRPHSNQPQHF. CDR3 nucleotides: TGTGCCAGCAGCAGGACACGACCCCATAGCAATCAGCCCCAGCATTTT.

This clone was observed a handful of times. V usage is TRBV19 and J usage is TRBJ1-5, with D unresolved. This CDR3 has 13 residues. V was cut by 8 bases and J by 4 bases, with 12 bases left in between. Germline CDR1 reads LNHDA; CDR2 reads SQIVND (reference sequence). The CDR3 protein is CASRGEPNQPQHF. In DNA form, the CDR3 reads TGTGCCAGTCGCGGAGAACCAAATCAGCCCCAGCATTTT. The whole variable domain, filled in from reference TRBV19 and TRBJ1-5, reads DGGITQSPKYLFRKEGQNVTLSCEQNLNHDAMYWYRQDPGQGLRLIYYSQIVNDFQKGDIAEGYSVSREKKESFPLTVTSAQKNPTAFYLCASRGEPNQPQHFGDGTRLSIL.

The rearrangement uses TRBV9 and TRBJ2-7; D is uncertain. Trimming removed 4 bases at V and 0 bases at J, with 11 bases between. The CDR3 has 14 amino acids. Germline loops: CDR1 SGDLS, CDR2 YYNGEE. This chain's CDR3 is CASSPDMSSYEQYF. CDR3 coding DNA: TGTGCCAGCAGCCCCGACATGAGCTCCTACGAGCAGTACTTC.

The chain links TRBV10-1 to TRBJ1-5, with D maybe TRBD1 (5 bases). The germline V gene encodes CDR1 WNHNN and CDR2 SYGVQD (reference sequence). The CDR3 totals 13 residues. V lost 0 bases to trimming and J lost 7 bases, with 7 bases between them. CDR3 loop: CASSESRDQPQHF. The CDR3 coding sequence is TGCGCCAGCAGTGAGTCGAGGGACCAGCCCCAGCATTTT.

The J gene is TRBJ1-5, the V gene TRBV6-6, with TRBD1 identical over 7 bases. V shed 5 bases and J 5 bases; nucleotides not matched to a gene: 6. CDR1 and CDR2 (germline): MNHNY, SVGAGI (reference sequence). This CDR3 spans 14 amino acids. CDR3 nucleotide sequence: TGTGCCAGCAGTACGAGACAGGGTGATCAGCCCCAGCATTTT. This codes for CASSTRQGDQPQHF.

This clone occurred a few times. The chain joins TRBV9 to TRBJ2-7; the match to TRBD1 covers 8 bases. CDR3 length equals 13 residues. V gave up 3 bases and J gave up 5 bases; unmatched junction bases: 4. Per germline, CDR1 SGDLS and CDR2 YYNGEE. Here the CDR3 DNA reads TGTGCCAGCAGCGGAGACAGGGGAGACGAGCAGTACTTC. It yields the protein CASSGDRGDEQYF.

The chain recombines TRBV9 with TRBJ2-1; 8 nucleotides line up with TRBD2. The CDR3 totals 15 residues. With 0 bases clipped from V and 5 bases from J, the junction kept 4 bases outside the gene matches. CDR1 is SGDLS, CDR2 YYNGEE, per germline. CDR3 sequence: CASSVVGGADNEQFF. The CDR3 DNA reads TGTGCCAGCAGCGTAGTCGGGGGGGCAGACAATGAGCAGTTCTTC. Combining the CDR3 with reference TRBV9 and TRBJ2-1 gives the whole variable domain DSGVTQTPKHLITATGQRVTLRCSPRSGDLSVYWYQQSLDQGLQFLIQYYNGEERAKGNILERFSAQQFPDLHSELNLSSLELGDSALYFCASSVVGGADNEQFFGPGTRLTVL.